This TCR beta chain emerged from a study of T-cell reconstitution after alpha-beta-depleted transplantation in children (dated by TCRdb to about 2016). Regarding the complete study: The study quantitatively tracked T-cell immune reconstitution after TCRalphabeta/CD19-depleted allogeneic hematopoietic cell transplantation in children using TCR repertoire profiling.

This clonotype occurred many times. Its antigen target is currently unknown. The sample holds no much larger clone one base away, and base qualities are not on file. The CDR3 measures 13 amino acids from cysteine to phenylalanine. Here the CDR3 DNA is all that survives: 39 bases in frame from base 1. Cut back by 0 bases and 10 bases, the V and J ends lie 9 bases apart. In the germline V gene, CDR1 corresponds to ENHRY and CDR2 to SYGVKD. Libraries were prepared through PCR. The instrument given in TCRdb is Illumina HiSeq 2500. To normalize quantification of the TCRbeta repertoire, the TCR libraries were built with molecular barcoding that relied on unique molecular identifiers. TCRdb reprocessing: public reads trimmed at Q25 with fastp, clones called with MiXCR, in-frame beta chains kept. Every entry covers one CDR3 protein and lists the most common genes and DNA from its rows. Here the sample has about 610,000 distinct CDR3 sequences; over 9.5% occur a single time. The ten largest clones capture 4% of the sample.

In this chain, TRBV10-3 is recombined with TRBJ2-2; TRBD1 might be the D gene, on 5 matching bases. The TCR was taken from a human donor who donated a stem cell graft to a child with acute myeloid leukemia. The sample was PBMCs from the stem cell graft donor, taken from the stem cell graft. Read as DNA, the sequence is TGTGCCATCAGTGAGTCGCAGGGTTTGGAGCTGTTTTTT. It translates as CAISESQGLELFF.